This TCR beta chain was profiled in a study of tumor and adjacent non-tumor tissue in lung cancer (dated by TCRdb to the late 2010s). Study-level background: The cohort included 12 adenocarcinoma, a couple of squamous cell carcinoma and 1 small cell lung cancer patients. Among the approximately 15 patients, ages ranged from roughly 31 to 80 years, approximately 10 were men and 5 were women, and disease was TNM stage I to III. Sequencing generated a total of around 120 million productive TCRbeta reads, averaging around 4.3 million reads per sample. Bulk TCRbeta repertoires were compared between lung tumor tissue and matched distant non-tumor lung tissue obtained from under 18 lung cancer patients. Under 35 paired specimens, one tumor and one normal lung sample per patient, were profiled by TCRbeta CDR3 sequencing. The paper as a whole reports these results and caveats: Significantly higher TCR diversity was found in younger patients, and higher tumor TCR diversity was associated with shorter overall and disease-free survival. Neither the sequencing platform nor unique molecular identifiers are mentioned in the methods. Because peripheral blood was not sequenced, the blood TCRbeta repertoires of the lung cancer patients in the study went unexamined. Tumor tissue showed significantly greater TCR diversity (inverse Simpson) than normal lung tissue (about 400 vs 180, P = 0.0075, Mann-Whitney U test). The top 100 clones made up a significantly larger cumulative share of the repertoire in normal lung than in tumor tissue. With only 15 patients in the cohort, the authors noted that larger samples and more detailed clinical data are needed.

RNA was extracted from bulk unsorted tissue and checked for quality with a NanoDrop ND-1000 and an Agilent 2100. Normal lung samples were distant non-tumor tissue taken more than 3 cm from the tumor edge. Newly diagnosed lung cancer patients without prior chemotherapy who had been admitted for thoracic surgery in China between August and November 2014 were enrolled as donors. Patients with previous radiotherapy or chemotherapy, or with another concurrent cancer, were excluded from the study. Pieces of surgical tissue measuring roughly 1-2.1 cm3 were kept in RNAlater solution and stored at -80 degrees C until use. In regard to this clonotype: What antigen it recognizes has not been identified. Its ends do not fully match the called genes, so a read error is possible.

The protocol used for the library was multiplex PCR. Instrument on record: Illumina HiSeq 2500. TCRbeta libraries were built by three rounds of nested PCR using primers (Table S4), following protocols modified from ARM-PCR. Before sequencing, PCR products in the 200-500 bp range were cut out of the gel and cleaned up using the QIAquick gel extraction kit. The original methods were these. Trimmomatic was used to clean the reads, FLASH merged the cleaned reads into complete CDR3 sequences, and MiTCR assigned the sequences to V(D)J germline segments. VDJtools was used to compute clonal diversity as the inverse Simpson's index. In-frame sequences without a premature stop codon were defined as productive reads. In TCRdb, the public reads were trimmed at Q25 with fastp and aligned with MiXCR, with productive beta chains retained. Rows with a matching CDR3 protein are joined into one entry that keeps the most common DNA and genes. The V and J calls come from TCRdb's annotation, not from the publication. This sample lists 35,000 to 55,000 distinct CDR3 sequences; around 62% were detected once. The ten top clones hold around 20% of the sample.

The CDR3, from cysteine to phenylalanine, totals 14 residues. Just the 42-base CDR3 DNA is kept, in frame starting at base 1. Taken from the germline V gene, the CDR1 and CDR2 loops are MNHEY and SVGEGT. Sequencing was carried out using distant non-tumor lung tissue. The chain links TRBV6-2 or TRBV6-3 with TRBJ2-7; the D segment may tentatively be TRBD1 or TRBD2, each giving 6 matched bases. The sequence was obtained from a woman aged 35 to 49 with non-small cell lung cancer. CDR3 protein: CANSRGEPPYEQHF. The bases are TGTGCCAACAGTAGGGGGGAACCTCCCTACGAGCAGCACTTC.